The clone carrying this T cell receptor beta chain was seen ten or more times. Its antigen is unidentified. CDR3 and TCR beta VDJ profiling relied on a genomic DNA template. TCRdb used MiXCR to reprocess the reads, holding one entry per CDR3 protein. The data hold a few hundred thousand distinct CDR3 sequences, with around 72% observed a single time. The CDR3 is made up of 15 amino acids. V lost 7 bases to trimming and J lost 7 bases; unmatched junction nucleotides: 11. Germline CDR1 is SEHNR and CDR2 is FQNEAQ (reference sequence). This sample was taken from a study of CD8+CD57+ T cells in acquired aplastic anemia. Study information: Mean DNA quantity obtained from sorted CD4+ and CD8+ cells was about 3.2 ug. Researchers reported that healthy donors averaged roughly 10 million reads for CD4+ cells.

Study-level findings and limits: CD8+ Simpson's diversity showed no significant patient-control difference. The same twenty-nine CD8+ CDR3 sequences occurred in patients and in controls.

Sequenced: sorted CD4+, CD8+, or CD8+CD57+ T cells (not recorded which) from PBMCs. This sequence was found in a human donor in good health, serving as a control. The chain carries TRBV7-9 and TRBJ2-7, with 12 bases matching TRBD1. The chain's CDR3 is CASNLAGTGGFEQYF. The CDR3 bases are TGTGCCAGCAACCTGGCCGGGACAGGGGGCTTTGAGCAGTACTTC.